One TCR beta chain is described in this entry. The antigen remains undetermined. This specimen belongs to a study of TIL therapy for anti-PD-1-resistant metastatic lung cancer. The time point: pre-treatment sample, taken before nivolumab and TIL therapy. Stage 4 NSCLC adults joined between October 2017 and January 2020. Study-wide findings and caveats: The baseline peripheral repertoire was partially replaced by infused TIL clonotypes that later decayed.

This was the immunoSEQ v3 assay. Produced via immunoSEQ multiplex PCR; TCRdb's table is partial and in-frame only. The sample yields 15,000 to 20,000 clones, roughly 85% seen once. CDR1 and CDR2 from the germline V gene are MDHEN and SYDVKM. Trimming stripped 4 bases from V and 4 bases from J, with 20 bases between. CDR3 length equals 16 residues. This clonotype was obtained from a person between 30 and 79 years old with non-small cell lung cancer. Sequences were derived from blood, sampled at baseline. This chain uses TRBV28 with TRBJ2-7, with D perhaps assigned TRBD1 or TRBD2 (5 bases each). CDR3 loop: CASSSIGTAPLYEQYF. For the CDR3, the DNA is TGTGCCAGCAGTTCCATAGGGACCGCCCCGTTGTACGAGCAGTACTTC.